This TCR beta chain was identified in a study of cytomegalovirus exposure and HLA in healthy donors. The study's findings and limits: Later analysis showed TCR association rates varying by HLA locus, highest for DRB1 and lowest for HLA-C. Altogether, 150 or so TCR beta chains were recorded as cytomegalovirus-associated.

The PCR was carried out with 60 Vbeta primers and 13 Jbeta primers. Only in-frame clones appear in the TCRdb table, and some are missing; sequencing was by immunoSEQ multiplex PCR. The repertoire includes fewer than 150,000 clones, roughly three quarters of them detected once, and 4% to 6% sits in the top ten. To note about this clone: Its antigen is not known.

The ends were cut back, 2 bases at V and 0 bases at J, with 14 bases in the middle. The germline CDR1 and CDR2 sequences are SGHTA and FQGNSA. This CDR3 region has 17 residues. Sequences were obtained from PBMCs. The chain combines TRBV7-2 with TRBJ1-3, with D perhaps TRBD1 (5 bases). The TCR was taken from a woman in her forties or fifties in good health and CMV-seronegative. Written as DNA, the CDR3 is TGTGCCAGCAGCTTATGGAGTGGGGCCCCCTCTGGAAACACCATATATTTT. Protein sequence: CASSLWSGAPSGNTIYF.